Presented here are 10 T cell receptor beta chains from one specimen sequenced in a study of Tregs in tolerant kidney transplant recipients. Generated by immunoSEQ multiplex PCR, the TCRdb table keeps only in-frame clones and is missing some. The listing contains under 35,000 clones. The source was CD8+ T cells from blood, collected before the transplant. All receptors come from a human donor who received a combined kidney and bone marrow transplant.

As concerns this clone: The CDR3 end falls 3 residues outside the read, so it is completed with the germline J gene. The chain has TRBV10-3 and TRBJ2-5; 7 bases fit TRBD2. This CDR3 spans 12 amino acids. V lost 10 bases, J lost 3 bases, and 5 bases stayed unmatched. Per the germline V gene, CDR1 is ENHRY and CDR2 is SYGVKD. CDR3 in amino acids: CATLAEEETQYF. CDR3 bases read: TGTGCCACCCTAGCGGAGGAAGAGACC.

CDR3 DNA, as far as it was read: TGCAGCGCCGAGGGACAGAGAGACACTGAA. It codes for CSAEGQRDTE. The complete CDR3 reads CSAEGQRDTEAFF. The chain combines TRBV29-1 with TRBJ1-1; the match to TRBD1 covers 7 bases. From the germline J gene comes the end of the CDR3, since the read stops 3 residues before it. V trimming: 7 bases; J trimming: 3 bases; junction bases outside the gene matches: 8. This CDR3 contains 13 residues. From germline, CDR1 is SQVTM and CDR2 ANQGSEA.

As concerns this clone: The read ends 3 residues early relative to the CDR3; the germline J gene fills the gap. V and J are TRBV5-4 and TRBJ1-2; a weak D match, TRBD1 (6 bases). CDR1 and CDR2 (germline): SGHNT, YYREEE (reference sequence). V was clipped by 0 bases and J by 6 bases, with 18 bases between them. This CDR3 spans 16 amino acids. The covered CDR3 bases are TGTGCCAGCAGCTTGGATCGGGGTCAGGGGTTGAATGGC. Residues: CASSLDRGQGLNG. The full CDR3 is CASSLDRGQGLNGYTF.

For this clone: The read falls 3 residues short of the CDR3 end, and the missing part is taken from the germline J gene. This chain uses TRBV19 with TRBJ2-1; 9 bases line up with TRBD2. This CDR3 comprises 14 residues. V was pared by 7 bases and J by 2 bases, with 3 bases of the junction left unmatched. Germline V CDR1 and CDR2: LNHDA, SQIVND (reference sequence). CDR3 residues: CASTAGGPYNEQFF. The DNA read from the CDR3 is TGTGCCAGTACAGCGGGAGGACCCTACAATGAG.

About this clone: The CDR3 is cut off 3 residues early in the read; its end comes from the germline J gene. The genes are TRBV5-1 and TRBJ2-2, with unresolved D. Trimming cost V 0 bases and J 6 bases, with 12 bases left between them. CDR1 and CDR2 (germline): SGHRS, YFSETQ. The CDR3 is made up of 15 amino acids. Incomplete CDR3 DNA: TGCGCCAGCAGCTTGGGAGACTCTCCCCCCGGGGAG. Protein: CASSLGDSPPGE. The CDR3 as a whole reads CASSLGDSPPGELFF.

This CDR3 reads CASSLGGTATYEQYF. CDR3 DNA (partial): TGTGCCAGCAGCTTAGGAGGGACAGCCACCTACGAG. The chain couples TRBV11-2 to TRBJ2-7; 7 bases agree with TRBD1. With the read ending 3 residues before the CDR3 end, the germline J gene is used to fill in that end. The CDR3 sequence is 15 residues long. Trimming cost V 1 base and J 2 bases; bases outside gene matches: 5. CDR1 SGHAT and CDR2 FQNNGV come from the germline V gene. Full variable domain (remainder filled in from reference TRBV11-2 and TRBJ2-7): EAGVAQSPRYKIIEKRQSVAFWCNPISGHATLYWYQQILGQGPKLLIQFQNNGVVDDSQLPKDRFSAERLKGVDSTLKIQPAKLEDSAVYLCASSLGGTATYEQYFGPGTRLTVT.

Remarks on this clone: The CDR3 goes on 3 residues after the read ends, and that part is filled in from the germline J gene. The chain uses TRBV13 and TRBJ2-7; 7 nucleotides agree with TRBD1. This CDR3 is built from 16 residues. Unmatched junction bases numbered 10, after V lost 5 bases and J lost 0 bases. Germline CDR1 PRHDT, CDR2 FYEKMQ (reference sequence). CDR3 sequence: CASSPDGQGDSYEQYF. The CDR3 DNA, read in part, is TGTGCCAGCAGCCCAGACGGGCAGGGGGACTCCTACGAG.

To note about this clone: The read terminates 3 residues ahead of where the CDR3 ends, so the germline J gene completes it. This chain links TRBV11-1 with TRBJ2-7; TRBD1 matches at 9 bases. V trimming: 6 bases; J trimming: 3 bases; junction bases outside the gene matches: 9. Germline V CDR1 and CDR2: SGHAT, FQDESV (reference sequence). The CDR3 length is 15 residues. The covered CDR3 bases are TGTGCCAGCAGTTCCGGGACAGGGACCCTCTACGAG. Translating it yields CASSSGTGTLYE. Given in full, the CDR3 is CASSSGTGTLYEQYF. The whole variable domain, filled in from reference TRBV11-1 and TRBJ2-7, reads EAEVAQSPRYKITEKSQAVAFWCDPISGHATLYWYRQILGQGPELLVQFQDESVVDDSQLPKDRFSAERLKGVDSTLKIQPAELGDSAMYLCASSSGTGTLYEQYFGPGTRLTVT.

About this clone: The sequence runs out 3 residues before the end of the CDR3; the remainder is reconstructed from the germline J gene. The J gene is TRBJ2-7, the V gene TRBV7-3; TRBD2 matches 7 bases. Germline lookup yields CDR1 SGHTA and CDR2 FQGTGA. The J segment lost 0 bases and the V segment lost 2 bases, leaving 1 base of the junction unmatched. This CDR3 has 14 residues. Incomplete CDR3 DNA: TGTGCCAGCAGCTTAGGCGGGGGCTCCTACGAG. Protein: CASSLGGGSYE. The CDR3 reads in full as CASSLGGGSYEQYF. Combining the CDR3 with reference TRBV7-3 and TRBJ2-7 gives the whole variable domain GAGVSQTPSNKVTEKGKYVELRCDPISGHTALYWYRQSLGQGPEFLIYFQGTGAADDSGLPNDRFFAVRPEGSVSTLKIQRTERGDSAVYLCASSLGGGSYEQYFGPGTRLTVT.

Note on this clone: With the read ending 3 residues before the CDR3 end, the germline J gene is used to fill in that end. V usage is TRBV5-1 and J usage is TRBJ2-7; 11 positions agree with TRBD1. The V gene's germline CDR1 is SGHRS and CDR2 YFSETQ. V trimming: 6 bases; J trimming: 3 bases; junction bases outside the gene matches: 11. The CDR3 has 16 residues. The CDR3 loop reads CASTPLPGQGVYEQYF. Incomplete CDR3 DNA: TGCGCCAGCACCCCCCTACCGGGACAGGGGGTCTACGAG.